What follows are 7 T cell receptor beta chains derived from one specimen sequenced in a study of beta chain features in type 1 diabetes. Points from the study as a whole: The study found moderately but significantly shorter TCRB CDR3s in all four CD4+ subsets of Type 1 diabetes patients.

Of the isolated RNA, all was reverse transcribed, and so the sequenced material was expressed TCRB transcripts. The table came from immunoSEQ multiplex PCR; TCRdb's copy has only in-frame clones and leaves some out. The sample has hundreds of thousands of clones; 13% are singletons. No antigens are known for them. Sequenced input: naive CD4+ T cells from blood. These receptors came from a young man with type 1 diabetes.

This clone was picked up a small number of times. The chain employs TRBV9 and TRBJ1-2; possible D gene TRBD1, 6 bases. The CDR3 totals 15 residues. Germline V lookup: CDR1 SGDLS, CDR2 YYNGEE. The V gene lost 2 bases and the J gene lost 5 bases, with 16 bases spanning the gap. The CDR3 coding sequence is TGTGCCAGCAGCGTCACAGGGATCGGGAGTTATGGCTACACCTTC. It codes for CASSVTGIGSYGYTF.

This clone was recorded a few times. The chain has TRBV21-1 and TRBJ2-7. TRBV21-1 is recorded as a pseudogene. The CDR3 has 17 amino acids. The DNA for the CDR3 is TGTGCCAGCAGCAAACCCTCGGAACTACAGTTCGGAAACGAGCAGTACTTC. Its protein product is CASSKPSELQFGNEQYF.

The rearrangement links TRBV19 to TRBJ2-7; D unclear. Per the germline V gene, CDR1 is LNHDA and CDR2 is SQIVND (reference sequence). The length of the CDR3 is 11 residues. The ends were cut back, 6 bases at V and 3 bases at J, with 6 bases in the middle. The CDR3 here is CASRNSYEQYF. The CDR3 DNA is TGTGCCAGTAGGAACAGCTACGAGCAGTACTTC.

This clone was counted only a few times. The V call is TRBV5-1, the J call TRBJ2-3, with 7 positions matching TRBD1. The CDR3 spans 14 residues. Looked up from germline, CDR1 is SGHRS and CDR2 is YFSETQ. The V and J ends lost 5 bases and 4 bases, in that order; junction bases with no gene match: 7. The CDR3 nucleotides are TGCGCCAGCAGGTTGACAGGGTCGGCAGATACGCAGTATTTT. This gives the protein CASRLTGSADTQYF.

The chain combines TRBV27 with TRBJ2-3; D may be TRBD2 (5 bases). Trimming took off 3 bases at V and 4 bases at J, with 17 bases between the two ends. The CDR3 is made up of 16 amino acids. CDR1 is MNHEY and CDR2 is SMNVEV in the germline V gene (reference sequence). CDR3 residues: CASSFLAAQEADTQYF. CDR3 DNA sequence: TGTGCCAGCAGTTTCCTAGCCGCGCAAGAGGCAGATACGCAGTATTTT.

V usage is TRBV10-3 and J usage is TRBJ2-7; tentatively, D is TRBD1 or TRBD2 (6 bases each). This CDR3 is 15 amino acids long. Germline CDR1 is ENHRY and CDR2 is SYGVKD. The V end was cut by 3 bases, the J end by 5 bases, with 17 bases between. CDR3 amino acids: CAISEPIGGGNEQYF. The CDR3, as DNA: TGTGCCATCAGTGAACCGATTGGAGGGGGTAACGAGCAGTACTTC.

This clone has only a few counts. V is TRBV2 and J is TRBJ2-7; D perhaps matches TRBD2 (5 bases). In germline, CDR1 is SNHLY, CDR2 FYNNEI. This CDR3 spans 16 amino acids. V was clipped by 3 bases and J by 0 bases, with 15 bases between them. The CDR3 loop is CASSDSGYSSSYEQYF. The CDR3 DNA reads TGTGCCAGCAGTGACTCGGGGTACTCGAGCTCCTACGAGCAGTACTTC.